What follows is one T cell receptor (beta chain) and its context. What antigen it recognizes has not been identified. No base quality information exists; no much larger clone differs at one position. Trimming removed 5 bases from V and 5 bases from J, leaving 12 bases between the germline ends. Measured from the cysteine to the phenylalanine, the CDR3 is 14 residues long. Only the CDR3 portion is preserved as DNA: 42 bases, with reading frame beginning at the first base. As encoded in the germline V gene (reference sequence), CDR1 is MNHEY while CDR2 is SMNVEV. This entry belongs to a study of blood T cell repertoires in COVID-19 (dated by TCRdb to about 2020). Some background on the complete study: The collaborator samples originated in the United States, Italy and Spain and spanned the acute and convalescent phases of COVID-19. The prospective study material was composed of cDNA or gDNA derived from T cells, B-cell-depleted T cells, or PBMCs. The dataset comprised deeply sampled blood TCRbeta repertoires from subjects exposed to, actively infected with, or recovered from COVID-19. A freely available public database, intended as a resource for researchers studying the immune response to SARS-CoV-2, is where the repertoires were released. Samples came from the ongoing ImmuneRACE study (first 160 participants) plus 1,254 subjects from 6 global collaborators. A de-identified subject ID, COVID-19 status, age in years and sex were almost always included in the sample metadata. HLA class I and class II types, where available, came from metadata supplied by the sample provider rather than from assay-based typing. Results and caveats for the whole study, not just this receptor: The amount of clinical and demographic metadata varied by source and participant and was provided uncurated.

TCRbeta CDR3 regions were amplified from genomic DNA using the immunoSEQ Assay, a bias-controlled multiplex PCR. In the paper's pipeline: Nucleated cell counts per sample were estimated from amplification of reference gene primers within the assay. To quantify the absolute abundance of each unique TCRbeta CDR3 rearrangement, sequence reads were collapsed and filtered. For each sample, productive Simpson clonality was calculated by taking the square root of Simpson's diversity index across productive rearrangements. The table comes from immuneACCESS by way of TCRdb, which keeps in-frame sequences with V and J called. Part of the clones is missing from these tables; in studies checked, under half for an unresolved V gene and the rest for unknown reasons. The DNA gave D and trimming, while V, J and clone size come from that table. The sample table lists 60,000 to 70,000 clones, approximately 83% of them with a count of one. 1.4% of the sample is held by the ten biggest clonotypes.

Whole blood was collected in K2EDTA tubes by collaborating institutions according to the institutions' own protocols. For TCRbeta analysis, collaborator samples were shipped as frozen whole blood, as isolated PBMCs, or as DNA extracted from either sample type. This TCR was sampled from a woman in her sixties with acute or convalescent COVID-19. The rearranged segments are TRBV27 and TRBJ1-4; TRBD1 is a weak D gene call, 6 bases matching. Sequencing input: peripheral blood. The DNA sequence follows: TGTGCCAGCAGTGTCGGACAGTGGAATGAAAAACTGTTTTTT. Translation gives CASSVGQWNEKLFF.